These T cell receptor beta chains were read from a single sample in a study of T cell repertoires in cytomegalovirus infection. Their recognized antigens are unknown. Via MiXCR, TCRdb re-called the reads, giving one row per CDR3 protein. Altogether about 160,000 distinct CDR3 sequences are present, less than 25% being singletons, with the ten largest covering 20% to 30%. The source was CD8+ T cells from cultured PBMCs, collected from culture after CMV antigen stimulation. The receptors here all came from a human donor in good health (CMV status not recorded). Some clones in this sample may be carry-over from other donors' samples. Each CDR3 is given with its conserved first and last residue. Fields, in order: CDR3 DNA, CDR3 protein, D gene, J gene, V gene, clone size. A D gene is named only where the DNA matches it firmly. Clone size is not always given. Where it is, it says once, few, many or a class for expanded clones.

DNA: TGTGCCAGCAGCCTCAGGGGGCGCGGCACTGAAGCTTTCTTT; CDR3: CASSLRGRGTEAFF; D: TRBD1; J: TRBJ1-1; V: TRBV7-6; size: many
DNA: TGTGCCAGCAGTTTTTCCTACACCCGCAATGAGCAGTTCTTC; CDR3: CASSFSYTRNEQFF; D: NA; J: TRBJ2-1; V: TRBV28; size: NA
DNA: TGTGCCAGCAGCTTAGGCGTCGGTGGGAGAAACAGTCAGTACTTC; CDR3: CASSLGVGGRNSQYF; D: NA; J: TRBJ2-4; V: TRBV7-2; size: NA
DNA: TGTGCCAGCAGCTTAGCCAGGAACACTGAAGCTTTCTTT; CDR3: CASSLARNTEAFF; D: NA; J: TRBJ1-1; V: TRBV7-2; size: many
DNA: TGTGCCACCAGCAGAGAAGGGACAGGGGTCGGTGGCTACACCTTC; CDR3: CATSREGTGVGGYTF; D: TRBD1; J: TRBJ1-2; V: TRBV15; size: NA
DNA: TGTGCCAGCAGTTTTCCCGCCAGGGGCGAGCAGTACTTC; CDR3: CASSFPARGEQYF; D: NA; J: TRBJ2-7; V: TRBV12-3/TRBV12-4; size: few
DNA: TGTGCCAGCAGCTTAGAGATGGGGAGGGTAGGTTCTGCAGATACGCAGTATTTT; CDR3: CASSLEMGRVGSADTQYF; D: TRBD2; J: TRBJ2-3; V: TRBV11-2; size: NA
DNA: TGTGCTAGCAGCTTCATTTCCGTCTTATCTGGAAACACCATATATTTT; CDR3: CASSFISVLSGNTIYF; D: NA; J: TRBJ1-3; V: TRBV7-7; size: few
DNA: TGTGCCAGCAGCGAAGGGTATTCAGGGAATTCACCCCTCCACTTT; CDR3: CASSEGYSGNSPLHF; D: NA; J: TRBJ1-6; V: TRBV7-2; size: few
DNA: TGTGCCAGCAGCCCCCCAGGTGGGGCGAACACCGGGGAGCTGTTTTTT; CDR3: CASSPPGGANTGELFF; D: NA; J: TRBJ2-2; V: TRBV7-3; size: NA
DNA: TGTGCCATCAGCACAGGGGAAACGAACACCGGGGAGCTGTTTTTT; CDR3: CAISTGETNTGELFF; D: TRBD1; J: TRBJ2-2; V: TRBV10-3; size: few
DNA: TGTGCCAGCAGCTTAGTGGGTACTCGCTACGGGGAGACCCAGTACTTC; CDR3: CASSLVGTRYGETQYF; D: NA; J: TRBJ2-5; V: TRBV7-2; size: few
DNA: TGTGCCATCAGTGACCTCGGGCTGATTGAAGCTTTCTTT; CDR3: CAISDLGLIEAFF; D: NA; J: TRBJ1-1; V: TRBV10-3; size: few
DNA: TGTGCCAGCACCCGGGGGGCCACAGATACGCAGTATTTT; CDR3: CASTRGATDTQYF; D: NA; J: TRBJ2-3; V: TRBV7-2; size: few
DNA: TGTGCCAGCAGCTCGACAGACTACGAGCAGTACTTC; CDR3: CASSSTDYEQYF; D: NA; J: TRBJ2-7; V: TRBV7-8; size: NA
DNA: TGTGCCTGTCAGGGGGGGGCTGGGGCCAACGTCCTGACTTTC; CDR3: CACQGGAGANVLTF; D: NA; J: TRBJ2-6; V: TRBV10-3; size: few
DNA: TGTGCCAGCAGTTTCTACCCGGGGACTGAAGCTTTCTTT; CDR3: CASSFYPGTEAFF; D: NA; J: TRBJ1-1; V: TRBV28; size: NA
DNA: TGCAGCGTTGCCAGGGCCGGGGAGCTGTTTTTT; CDR3: CSVARAGELFF; D: NA; J: TRBJ2-2; V: TRBV29-1; size: NA
DNA: TGTGCCAGCAGTATAGGGGCTAGCCCTGAGCAGTTCTTC; CDR3: CASSIGASPEQFF; D: NA; J: TRBJ2-1; V: TRBV12-3/TRBV12-4; size: NA
DNA: TGTGCCAGCAGCTTCGGACAGGGGTACTCCTACGAGCAGTACTTC; CDR3: CASSFGQGYSYEQYF; D: TRBD1; J: TRBJ2-7; V: TRBV14; size: NA
DNA: TGTGCCAGCAGGGATCTTCGGGACAGTTCAAACTATGGCTACACCTTC; CDR3: CASRDLRDSSNYGYTF; D: TRBD1; J: TRBJ1-2; V: TRBV7-9; size: few
DNA: TGTGCCAGCAGTGATACACTGCAGGCCTACCGGTATGGCTACACCTTC; CDR3: CASSDTLQAYRYGYTF; D: NA; J: TRBJ1-2; V: TRBV28; size: many
DNA: TGTGCCAGCAGCTCCCGGGATTTCGACAATGAGCAGTTCTTC; CDR3: CASSSRDFDNEQFF; D: NA; J: TRBJ2-1; V: TRBV7-9; size: few
DNA: TGTGCCAGCAGCCCGAACGTAGCGGGGGAAGAGACCCAGTACTTC; CDR3: CASSPNVAGEETQYF; D: TRBD2; J: TRBJ2-5; V: TRBV7-8; size: many
DNA: TGTGCCAGTAGATCCCGGACCGCGAGTAGCAATCAGCCCCAGGATTTT; CDR3: CASRSRTASSNQPQDF; D: NA; J: TRBJ1-5; V: TRBV19; size: NA
DNA: TGTGCCAGCAGTGGTGGACCGGGACATGAATTGCGTGGCTACACCTTC; CDR3: CASSGGPGHELRGYTF; D: NA; J: TRBJ1-2; V: TRBV12-3/TRBV12-4; size: few
DNA: TGTGCCAGCTCTGCGGGGGCGGTCGCTGAAGCTTTCTTT; CDR3: CASSAGAVAEAFF; D: NA; J: TRBJ1-1; V: TRBV12-3/TRBV12-4; size: few
DNA: TGTGCCAGCAGCATTACTAGCGGACTCTACGAGCAGTACTTC; CDR3: CASSITSGLYEQYF; D: TRBD2; J: TRBJ2-7; V: TRBV7-2; size: few
DNA: TGTGCCAGCAGGCCCCCCCCGGGACAGGGACATTCCTCCTACGAGCAGTACTTC; CDR3: CASRPPPGQGHSSYEQYF; D: TRBD1; J: TRBJ2-7; V: TRBV6-5; size: NA
DNA: TGCAGTGCTAGAGGTTTTGGGGGGGGGCTCCTACTCGACACTGAAGCTTTCTTT; CDR3: CSARGFGGGLLLDTEAFF; D: NA; J: TRBJ1-1; V: TRBV20-1; size: NA
DNA: TGTGCCAGCAGCCCCCTCCAGGGGGTCACGGATGAGCAGTTCTTC; CDR3: CASSPLQGVTDEQFF; D: TRBD1; J: TRBJ2-1; V: TRBV7-2; size: NA
DNA: TGCGCCAGCAGCCCCCTAAAGGAGGGATTCAACTATGGCTACACCTTC; CDR3: CASSPLKEGFNYGYTF; D: NA; J: TRBJ1-2; V: TRBV4-1; size: few
DNA: TGTGCCAGCAGTACTTGGACAGGGTCGAACACTGAAGCTTTCTTT; CDR3: CASSTWTGSNTEAFF; D: TRBD1; J: TRBJ1-1; V: TRBV28; size: few
DNA: TGTGCCAGCAGCTTGGTCGCTGGTCGGATGAACACTGAAGCTTTCTTT; CDR3: CASSLVAGRMNTEAFF; D: NA; J: TRBJ1-1; V: TRBV5-6; size: NA
DNA: TGTGCCAGCAGCCACCCCTCCAGGTTGACTGAAGCTTTCTTT; CDR3: CASSHPSRLTEAFF; D: NA; J: TRBJ1-1; V: TRBV7-9; size: NA
DNA: TGTGCCAGCAGCTCGCCTGGGGCCAACGTCCTGACTTTC; CDR3: CASSSPGANVLTF; D: NA; J: TRBJ2-6; V: TRBV5-6; size: NA
DNA: TGTGCCAGCAGAAGGCCGGGACAGCGAAACACCGGGGAGCTGTTTTTT; CDR3: CASRRPGQRNTGELFF; D: TRBD1; J: TRBJ2-2; V: TRBV28; size: NA
DNA: TGTGCCAGCAGTGAAGGCAGGGGGGAGGATCAGCCCCAGCATTTT; CDR3: CASSEGRGEDQPQHF; D: TRBD1; J: TRBJ1-5; V: TRBV6-1; size: few
DNA: TGTGCCAGCAGCCAACTAGCGGGGGGAACAGATACGCAGTATTTT; CDR3: CASSQLAGGTDTQYF; D: TRBD2; J: TRBJ2-3; V: TRBV7-3; size: NA
DNA: TGTGCCAGCACCGTGGGACAGGGATCCTACGAGCAGTACTTC; CDR3: CASTVGQGSYEQYF; D: TRBD1; J: TRBJ2-7; V: TRBV27; size: few
DNA: TGTGCCAGCAGTGTCAATGAACCCCGGGAGACCCAGTACTTC; CDR3: CASSVNEPRETQYF; D: NA; J: TRBJ2-5; V: TRBV6-2/TRBV6-3; size: NA
DNA: TGTGCCTGCAGCCCAGGACAGGGGGAGTACGATGAGCAGTTCTTC; CDR3: CACSPGQGEYDEQFF; D: TRBD1; J: TRBJ2-1; V: TRBV7-6; size: NA
DNA: TGTGCCAGCAGTACCTTGGACAGGGCCCGAGGCACTGAAGCTTTCTTT; CDR3: CASSTLDRARGTEAFF; D: TRBD1; J: TRBJ1-1; V: TRBV12-3/TRBV12-4; size: NA
DNA: TGTGCCAGCAGCTTACTCTCCGGGACTGAAGCTTTCTTT; CDR3: CASSLLSGTEAFF; D: NA; J: TRBJ1-1; V: TRBV7-2; size: few
DNA: TGTGCCAGCAGCCCGGGGGGCCAGGGTACCTATGGCTACACCTTC; CDR3: CASSPGGQGTYGYTF; D: NA; J: TRBJ1-2; V: TRBV7-2; size: few
DNA: TGTGCCAGCAGCCACAGGTCCCCGGGTGAGGTTTTGAGGGATGAAAAACTGTTTTTT; CDR3: CASSHRSPGEVLRDEKLFF; D: NA; J: TRBJ1-4; V: TRBV14; size: few
DNA: TGTGCCACCAGCGGAGACGTTGGCCTAGCGGACATTTTTAGCACAGATACGCAGTATTTT; CDR3: CATSGDVGLADIFSTDTQYF; D: TRBD2; J: TRBJ2-3; V: TRBV15; size: few
DNA: TGTGCCAGCAGCATCGGGACGGCAAAAGAGCAGTACTTC; CDR3: CASSIGTAKEQYF; D: NA; J: TRBJ2-7; V: TRBV7-8; size: few
DNA: TGTGCCAGCAGTGGAGAAACGACAGGGGTTAAGAACACTGAAGCTTTCTTT; CDR3: CASSGETTGVKNTEAFF; D: TRBD1; J: TRBJ1-1; V: TRBV6-2/TRBV6-3; size: NA
DNA: TGTGCCAGCAGCTATGACAGGGGATCAGTTGAGGATACGCAGTATTTT; CDR3: CASSYDRGSVEDTQYF; D: TRBD1; J: TRBJ2-3; V: TRBV6-6; size: few
DNA: TGTGCCAGCAGCCCCGACAGGGGCCTCTATAGCAATCAGCCCCAGCATTTT; CDR3: CASSPDRGLYSNQPQHF; D: TRBD1; J: TRBJ1-5; V: TRBV11-2; size: NA
DNA: TGTGCCAGCAGCCTAGGGACTAGCGGGGGACCTCCACGTGGAAATGAGCAGTTCTTC; CDR3: CASSLGTSGGPPRGNEQFF; D: TRBD2; J: TRBJ2-1; V: TRBV7-9; size: NA
DNA: TGCAGTGCTAGAGATGGGACAGGGGCAAACATTCAGTACTTC; CDR3: CSARDGTGANIQYF; D: TRBD1; J: TRBJ2-4; V: TRBV20-1; size: NA
DNA: TGTGCCAGCAGTGCCCGGGGAAGGGGTGAAAAACTGTTTTTT; CDR3: CASSARGRGEKLFF; D: NA; J: TRBJ1-4; V: TRBV27; size: NA
DNA: TGTGCCAGCAGCCAATATAAGGGGCTCGGCAATGAGCAGTTCTTC; CDR3: CASSQYKGLGNEQFF; D: NA; J: TRBJ2-1; V: TRBV14; size: NA
DNA: TGTGCCAGCAGCGCCGCTATCGGCACAGATACGCAGTATTTT; CDR3: CASSAAIGTDTQYF; D: NA; J: TRBJ2-3; V: TRBV7-2; size: few
DNA: TGTGCCAGCAGCTCCGGACTTGACAATGAGCAGTTCTTC; CDR3: CASSSGLDNEQFF; D: NA; J: TRBJ2-1; V: TRBV7-6; size: NA